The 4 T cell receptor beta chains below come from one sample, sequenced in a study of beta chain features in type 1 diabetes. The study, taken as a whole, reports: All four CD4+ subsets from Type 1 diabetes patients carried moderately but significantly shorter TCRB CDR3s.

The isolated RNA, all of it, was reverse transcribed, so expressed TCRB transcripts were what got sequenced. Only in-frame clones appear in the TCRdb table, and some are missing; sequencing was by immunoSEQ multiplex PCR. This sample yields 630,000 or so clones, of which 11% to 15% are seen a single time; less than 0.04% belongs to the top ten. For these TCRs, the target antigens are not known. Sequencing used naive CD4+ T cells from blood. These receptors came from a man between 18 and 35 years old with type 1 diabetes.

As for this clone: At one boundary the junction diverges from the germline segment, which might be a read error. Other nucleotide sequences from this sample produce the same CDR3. In DNA form, the CDR3 reads TGCAGTGTTGCCTGGGGGGTCGCTGAAGCTTTCTTT. It is translated as CSVAWGVAEAFF. This sequence joins TRBV29-1 and TRBJ1-1; TRBD1 is a possible D gene (5 bases). This CDR3 contains 12 residues. CDR1 and CDR2 from the germline V gene are SQVTM and ANQGSEA.

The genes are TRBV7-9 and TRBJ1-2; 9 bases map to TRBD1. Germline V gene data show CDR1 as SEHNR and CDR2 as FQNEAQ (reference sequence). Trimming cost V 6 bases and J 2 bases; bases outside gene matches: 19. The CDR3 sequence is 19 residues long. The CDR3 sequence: CASRVEFGQGIGLNYGYTF. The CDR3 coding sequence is TGTGCCAGCAGGGTGGAGTTTGGACAGGGGATCGGGCTAAACTATGGCTACACCTTC.

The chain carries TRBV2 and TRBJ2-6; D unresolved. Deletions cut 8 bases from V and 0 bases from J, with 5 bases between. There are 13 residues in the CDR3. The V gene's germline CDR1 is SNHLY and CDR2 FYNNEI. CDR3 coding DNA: TGTGCCAGCCAGCGCTCTGGGGCCAACGTCCTGACTTTC. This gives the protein CASQRSGANVLTF.

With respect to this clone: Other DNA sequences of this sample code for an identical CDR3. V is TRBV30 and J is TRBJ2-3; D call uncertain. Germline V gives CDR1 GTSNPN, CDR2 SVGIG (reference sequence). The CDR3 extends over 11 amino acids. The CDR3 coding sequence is TGTGCTTGGGCGGGCACAGATACGCAGTATTTT. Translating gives CAWAGTDTQYF.